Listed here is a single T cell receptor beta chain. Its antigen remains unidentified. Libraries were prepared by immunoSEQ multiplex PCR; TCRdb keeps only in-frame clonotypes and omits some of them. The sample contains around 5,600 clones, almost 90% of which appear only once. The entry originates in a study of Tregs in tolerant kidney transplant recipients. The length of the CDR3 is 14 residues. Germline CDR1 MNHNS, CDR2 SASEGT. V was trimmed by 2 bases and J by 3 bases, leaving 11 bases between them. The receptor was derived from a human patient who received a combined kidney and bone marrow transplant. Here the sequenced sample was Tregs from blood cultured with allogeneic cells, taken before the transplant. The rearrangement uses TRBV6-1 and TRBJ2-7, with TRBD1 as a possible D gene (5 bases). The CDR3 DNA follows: TGTGCCAGCAGTGAAACAGGTGATATCTACGAGCAGTACTTC. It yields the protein CASSETGDIYEQYF.